This entry lists 24 T cell receptor beta chains sequenced from one sample in a study of OX40 agonist ivuxolimab in advanced cancers. The protocol was immunoSEQ multiplex PCR, while the TCRdb copy is restricted to in-frame clones and leaves out a portion. The sample records about 78,000 clones, approximately 84% being singletons. The input for sequencing was CD4+ or CD8+ T cells sorted from blood, taken in a trial of the OX40 agonist ivuxolimab. The source of these receptors is an adult with an advanced solid tumor such as melanoma, head and neck, liver or kidney cancer.

The J gene is TRBJ1-1, the V gene TRBV7-8; the D gene is possibly TRBD1 (5 bases). Germline-derived CDR1 and CDR2 are SGHVS and FQNEAQ. The V end lost 5 bases, the J end lost 1 base, and 11 bases lay between the germline ends. This CDR3 has 14 residues. The CDR3, as DNA: TGTGCCAGCAGCCTAAAAAGGGGGAACACTGAAGCTTTCTTT. Translation: CASSLKRGNTEAFF. The full variable domain, completed using reference TRBV7-8 and TRBJ1-1, is GAGVSQSPRYKVAKRGQDVALRCDPISGHVSLFWYQQALGQGPEFLTYFQNEAQLDKSGLPSDRFFAERPEGSVSTLKIQRTQQEDSAVYLCASSLKRGNTEAFFGQGTRLTVV.

The chain couples TRBV18 to TRBJ2-2, with a tentative D call TRBD1 (6 bases). Germline CDR1 reads KGHSH; CDR2 reads LQKENI. This CDR3 has 14 residues. Trimming left V 3 bases short and J 7 bases short, with 12 bases between. DNA for the CDR3: TGTGCCAGCTCACCTGATATGGACAGCGGGGAGCTGTTTTTT. Its protein product is CASSPDMDSGELFF.

The chain employs TRBV5-6 and TRBJ1-2; the D gene is possibly TRBD1 (6 bases). This CDR3 region has 14 residues. The V and J ends lost 4 bases and 4 bases respectively, with 14 bases between them. Germline V gives CDR1 SGHDT, CDR2 YYEEEE. CDR3 loop: CASSRYQGSYGYTF. The CDR3 region has the DNA TGTGCCAGCAGCCGGTATCAGGGGTCCTATGGCTACACCTTC. The full variable domain, rest sourced from reference TRBV5-6 and TRBJ1-2, is DAGVTQSPTHLIKTRGQQVTLRCSPKSGHDTVSWYQQALGQGPQFIFQYYEEEERQRGNFPDRFSGHQFPNYSSELNVNALLLGDSALYLCASSRYQGSYGYTFGSGTRLTVV.

The rearrangement links TRBV20-1 to TRBJ2-7, with D hard to call. Germline-derived CDR1 and CDR2 are DFQATT and SNEGSKA (reference sequence). V was cut by 0 bases and J by 5 bases, with 5 bases left in between. The CDR3 is 11 residues long. CDR3 region: CSARDRDEQYF. The CDR3 DNA is TGCAGTGCTAGAGATAGGGACGAGCAGTACTTC.

The chain has TRBV11-1 and TRBJ1-1; D may be TRBD1 (5 bases). CDR1 and CDR2 from the germline V gene are SGHAT and FQDESV (reference sequence). V dropped 2 bases and J dropped 2 bases, with 9 bases sitting between them. This CDR3 spans 14 amino acids. For the CDR3, the DNA is TGTGCCAGCAGCTTACAAGGACAAAACACTGAAGCTTTCTTT. Its translation is CASSLQGQNTEAFF.

This clone has only a few counts. In the same sample, other DNA sequences code for this CDR3. The chain employs TRBV7-9 and TRBJ1-3; no clear D gene. The CDR3 covers 14 residues. The germline V gene encodes CDR1 SEHNR and CDR2 FQNEAQ (reference sequence). Trimming removed 1 base at V and 0 bases at J, with 4 bases between. CDR3 in DNA: TGTGCCAGCAGCTTAGGACACTCTGGAAACACCATATATTTT. Translation gives CASSLGHSGNTIYF.

The table lists this clone with a few counts. CDR3 protein: CASSLGQGLADTQYF. In DNA, the CDR3 is TGTGCCAGCAGCTTAGGACAGGGGTTGGCAGATACGCAGTATTTT. The chain joins TRBV7-2 to TRBJ2-3, with 8 bases lining up with TRBD1. Germline CDR1 reads SGHTA; CDR2 reads FQGNSA. The CDR3 has 15 residues. V was clipped by 1 base and J by 4 bases; unmatched bases: 4. Filled out from reference TRBV7-2 and TRBJ2-3, the complete variable domain reads GAGVSQSPSNKVTEKGKDVELRCDPISGHTALYWYRQSLGQGLEFLIYFQGNSAPDKSGLPSDRFSAERTGGSVSTLTIQRTQQEDSAVYLCASSLGQGLADTQYFGPGTRLTVL.

The sample holds a few counts of this clone. The chain carries TRBV27 and TRBJ1-3; 8 nucleotides align to TRBD1. The trim removed 4 bases at V and 2 bases at J, leaving 4 bases unmatched. The CDR3 is 15 amino acids. Germline values: CDR1 MNHEY, CDR2 SMNVEV (reference sequence). The CDR3 here is CASSWQGAPGNTIYF. In DNA form, the CDR3 reads TGTGCCAGCAGTTGGCAGGGGGCACCTGGAAACACCATATATTTT.

The rearrangement joins TRBV28 to TRBJ1-4; no clear D. The length of the CDR3 is 17 residues. Deletions cut 5 bases from V and 3 bases from J, with 19 bases between. Germline CDR1 reads MDHEN; CDR2 reads SYDVKM. The CDR3 spells CASSPSTRRTPNEKLFF. Written as DNA, the CDR3 is TGTGCCAGCAGTCCTAGTACGCGTAGGACCCCTAATGAAAAACTGTTTTTT.

V and J are TRBV18 and TRBJ1-1; the D gene is possibly TRBD1 (5 bases). Per germline, CDR1 KGHSH and CDR2 LQKENI. The CDR3 covers 14 residues. The ends were cut back, 2 bases at V and 4 bases at J, with 11 bases in the middle. The CDR3 loop is CASSPRTRVTEAFF. The DNA for the CDR3 is TGTGCCAGCTCACCAAGGACACGGGTCACTGAAGCTTTCTTT.

The V gene is TRBV4-2, the J gene TRBJ2-3; D call uncertain. The CDR3 contains 15 residues. Germline V gives CDR1 LGHNA, CDR2 YNFKEQ. The V end lost 4 bases, the J end lost 2 bases, and 13 bases lay between the germline ends. The CDR3 bases are TGTGCCAGCAGCCCCCCGGCAGAGATCACAGATACGCAGTATTTT. Amino acids: CASSPPAEITDTQYF.

The chain employs TRBV19 and TRBJ2-5; no reliable D call. The V gene's germline CDR1 is LNHDA and CDR2 SQIVND (reference sequence). This CDR3 is built from 15 residues. Trimming took off 3 bases at V and 4 bases at J, with 15 bases between the two ends. In DNA, the CDR3 is TGTGCCAGTAGTATTTTTGGCCCCTCGGGAGAGACCCAGTACTTC. Translating gives CASSIFGPSGETQYF.

The V gene is TRBV6-5, the J gene TRBJ2-2, with D tentatively TRBD1 (5 bases). This CDR3 has 14 residues. The V and J ends lost 7 bases and 2 bases respectively, with 11 bases between them. Germline V gene data show CDR1 as MNHEY and CDR2 as SVGAGI. The CDR3 DNA sequence: TGTGCCAGCAAACACAGGAGAAACACCGGGGAGCTGTTTTTT. This translates into CASKHRRNTGELFF.

The V gene is TRBV6-4, the J gene TRBJ1-1; D might be TRBD1 (6 bases). Trimming left V 4 bases short and J 6 bases short, with 12 bases between. Germline CDR1 is MRHNA and CDR2 is SNTAGT. This CDR3 contains 13 residues. In DNA, the CDR3 is TGTGCCAGCAGTGTAGTAGGGGGGGCTGAAGCTTTCTTT. This encodes CASSVVGGAEAFF.

This chain joins TRBV5-4 and TRBJ1-4, with 8 bases that match TRBD1. CDR1 is SGHNT and CDR2 is YYREEE in the germline V gene (reference sequence). Trimming at V came to 4 bases and at J to 7 bases, leaving 12 bases not matched to a gene. CDR3 length equals 16 residues. Here the CDR3 DNA reads TGTGCCAGCAGCGGAAGCTTGGGACAGGCTGGTGAAAAACTGTTTTTT. This translates into CASSGSLGQAGEKLFF. The variable domain in full, completed from reference TRBV5-4 and TRBJ1-4, reads ETGVTQSPTHLIKTRGQQVTLRCSSQSGHNTVSWYQQALGQGPQFIFQYYREEENGRGNFPPRFSGLQFPNYSSELNVNALELDDSALYLCASSGSLGQAGEKLFFGSGTQLSVL.

V gene TRBV2 combines with J gene TRBJ2-5; D unclear. V lost 6 bases to trimming and J lost 4 bases, with 18 bases between them. There are 15 residues in the CDR3. Looked up from germline, CDR1 is SNHLY and CDR2 is FYNNEI. The CDR3 loop reads CASRFSFKMGETQYF. As DNA, the CDR3 is TGTGCCAGCAGATTTAGTTTCAAAATGGGAGAGACCCAGTACTTC.

The J gene is TRBJ1-1, the V gene TRBV28, with 7 positions matching TRBD1. The CDR3 consists of 14 residues. V was clipped by 5 bases and J by 0 bases; unmatched bases: 3. Germline CDR1 and CDR2: MDHEN and SYDVKM. The CDR3 nucleotides are TGTGCCAGCAGTGGGGGACAGATGAACACTGAAGCTTTCTTT. The encoded protein is CASSGGQMNTEAFF.

This chain links TRBV4-3 with TRBJ2-7, with TRBD2 matching 9 bases. The CDR3 extends over 15 amino acids. Losses at the gene ends were 2 bases for V and 2 bases for J; bases not matched to a gene: 4. The germline gives CDR1 LGHNA, CDR2 YSLEER. CDR3 region: CASSQYSGGAYEQYF. Written as DNA, the CDR3 is TGCGCCAGCAGCCAATATAGCGGGGGAGCCTACGAGCAGTACTTC.

This clone was seen just once. The chain combines TRBV6-4 with TRBJ1-6; 7 bases are shared with TRBD1. This CDR3 has 16 residues. The junction had 8 bases not matched to a gene; V was cut back by 4 bases and J by 5 bases. CDR1 and CDR2 (germline): MRHNA, SNTAGT. The CDR3 sequence is CASSVSGGDHNSPLHF. CDR3 nucleotides: TGTGCCAGCAGTGTCTCAGGGGGGGATCATAATTCACCCCTCCACTTT.

In nucleotides, the CDR3 is TGTGCCAGCAGTTCTCAACAGGGCTTTTGGGCCTATGGCTACACCTTC. Its translation is CASSSQQGFWAYGYTF. The chain carries TRBV28 and TRBJ1-2; D perhaps matches TRBD1 (6 bases). Trimming removed 4 bases at V and 4 bases at J, with 19 bases between. Germline lookup yields CDR1 MDHEN and CDR2 SYDVKM. The CDR3 extends over 16 amino acids.

The J gene is TRBJ2-1, the V gene TRBV28; TRBD1 aligns across 9 bases. There are 16 residues in the CDR3. Germline CDR1 MDHEN, CDR2 SYDVKM. V dropped 3 bases and J dropped 9; count of bases not matched to a gene: 12. The CDR3 sequence is CASSFPGTGKRSEQFF. The CDR3 DNA sequence: TGTGCCAGCAGTTTCCCGGGGACAGGGAAGAGGAGTGAGCAGTTCTTC.

The J gene is TRBJ2-3, the V gene TRBV18, with D possibly matching TRBD2 (5 bases). There are 13 residues in the CDR3. With 4 bases removed from V and 2 bases from J, the gap between germline ends came to 7 bases. Per germline, CDR1 KGHSH and CDR2 LQKENI. The CDR3 bases are TGTGCCAGCTCACGGGGAGACACAGATACGCAGTATTTT. Residues: CASSRGDTDTQYF.

This clone was recorded once. This chain joins TRBV28 and TRBJ2-1, with D possibly TRBD2 on 6 matching bases. Germline values: CDR1 MDHEN, CDR2 SYDVKM. This CDR3 region has 15 residues. V lost 4 bases, J lost 7 bases, and 17 bases lay in between. DNA of the CDR3: TGTGCCAGCAGTTCCCTGGGGCTAGCGCTAAATGAGCAGTTCTTC. This translates into CASSSLGLALNEQFF. Based on the CDR3 plus reference TRBV28 and TRBJ2-1, the full variable domain is DVKVTQSSRYLVKRTGEKVFLECVQDMDHENMFWYRQDPGLGLRLIYFSYDVKMKEKGDIPEGYSVSREKKERFSLILESASTNQTSMYLCASSSLGLALNEQFFGPGTRLTVL.

The rearrangement uses TRBV11-1 and TRBJ1-6; unclear D gene. V was pared by 5 bases and J by 7 bases, with 6 bases between. From germline, CDR1 is SGHAT and CDR2 FQDESV (reference sequence). CDR3 length: 12 residues. CDR3 sequence (DNA): TGTGCCAGCAGCCTACTCAATTCACCCCTCCACTTT. As protein: CASSLLNSPLHF.